A selection of T cell receptor beta chains follows, all from one sample in a study of T cell responses to AZD1222 COVID-19 vaccine. Clones were sequenced by immunoSEQ multiplex PCR, and TCRdb holds only the in-frame ones, with some missing. The sample has tens of thousands of clones, under 90% seen once. The sequencing used peripheral blood, collected on day 0 of AZD1222 vaccination. The receptors here all came from an adult in good health. Each CDR3 is given with its conserved first and last residue. D genes are given only for firm matches. Where a row states a size, it is once, few, many or the class of an expanded clone; other rows omit it.

abundance,d_gene,j_gene,v_gene,CDR3aa,CDR3nt
once,NA,TRBJ1-4,TRBV18,CASSPSAGKGEKLFF,TGTGCCAGCTCACCCTCAGCAGGGAAGGGTGAAAAACTGTTTTTT
NA,NA,TRBJ1-1,TRBV6-2/TRBV6-3,CASSGPLYTEAFF,TGTGCCAGCAGCGGGCCCTTATACACTGAAGCTTTCTTT
NA,NA,TRBJ2-7,TRBV19,CASSHGGRAGSYEQYF,TGTGCCAGTAGTCACGGGGGGCGAGCGGGGTCCTACGAGCAGTACTTC
NA,NA,TRBJ1-1,TRBV11-2,CASSLEGERGTEAFF,TGTGCCAGCAGCTTAGAAGGGGAAAGGGGGACTGAAGCTTTCTTT
once,NA,TRBJ1-2,TRBV7-2,CASSQDSANYGYTF,TGTGCCAGCAGCCAGGACAGCGCTAACTATGGCTACACCTTC
NA,NA,TRBJ1-5,TRBV19,CASSNLPVSNQPQHF,TGTGCCAGTAGTAACCTCCCCGTGAGCAATCAGCCCCAGCATTTT
once,NA,TRBJ1-6,TRBV16,CASSQSIGFYYNSPLHF,TGTGCCAGCAGCCAATCCATCGGTTTCTACTATAATTCACCCCTCCACTTT
NA,NA,TRBJ1-2,TRBV7-8,CASSPRDGSGYTF,TGTGCCAGCAGCCCCCGGGATGGATCTGGCTACACCTTC
NA,NA,TRBJ2-3,TRBV30,CAWSYGKRDTQYF,TGTGCCTGGAGTTACGGGAAAAGAGATACGCAGTATTTT
NA,NA,TRBJ1-2,TRBV11-1,CASQSGQNYGYTF,TGTGCCAGTCAGAGTGGGCAAAACTATGGCTACACCTTC
NA,NA,TRBJ1-5,TRBV2,CASREGEDQPQHF,TGTGCCAGCAGGGAGGGGGAAGACCAGCCCCAGCATTTT
NA,TRBD1,TRBJ2-5,TRBV24-1,CATTLDRGPTGSGLETQYF,TGTGCCACCACCCTGGACAGGGGGCCGACTGGATCCGGACTGGAGACCCAGTACTTC
NA,NA,TRBJ1-2,TRBV18,CASSPLPGDGYTF,TGTGCCAGCTCACCACTTCCAGGGGATGGCTACACCTTC
NA,NA,TRBJ1-4,TRBV7-8,CASSLGPGGGEKLFF,TGTGCCAGCAGCTTAGGTCCGGGTGGGGGCGAAAAACTGTTTTTT
NA,TRBD1,TRBJ2-5,TRBV27,CASTERDRLETQYF,TGTGCCAGCACTGAGAGGGACAGGCTTGAGACCCAGTACTTC
few,NA,TRBJ1-1,TRBV6-5,CASSYAAAPDTEAFF,TGTGCCAGCAGTTACGCGGCAGCCCCGGACACTGAAGCTTTCTTT
NA,NA,TRBJ1-6,TRBV30,CAWSRTPVTLPLHF,TGTGCCTGGAGTCGTACGCCAGTGACTCTCCCCCTCCACTTT
NA,NA,TRBJ2-3,TRBV13,CASSSTLTDTQYF,TGTGCCAGCAGCTCTACCCTCACAGATACGCAGTATTTT
NA,NA,TRBJ1-2,TRBV18,CASSPTGTPERDGYTF,TGTGCCAGCTCACCTACCGGGACCCCCGAAAGGGATGGCTACACCTTC
NA,NA,TRBJ1-1,TRBV11-3,CASSLRRSTEAFF,TGTGCCAGCAGCTTACGGCGGAGCACTGAAGCTTTCTTT
NA,NA,TRBJ2-7,TRBV21-1,CASSTDRAPYEQYF,TGTGCCAGCAGCACGGACAGAGCCCCCTACGAGCAGTACTTC
few,TRBD1,TRBJ1-3,TRBV15,CATSRASSTGMGNTIYF,TGTGCCACCAGCAGAGCCTCCTCGACAGGGATGGGAAACACCATATATTTT
NA,NA,TRBJ2-7,TRBV4-2,CASSQGQDLYEQYF,TGTGCCAGCAGCCAAGGACAGGACCTTTACGAGCAGTACTTC
NA,NA,TRBJ1-1,TRBV18,CASSPGTEQEAFF,TGTGCCAGCTCGCCCGGGACCGAGCAAGAAGCTTTCTTT
few,NA,TRBJ2-2,TRBV18,CASSMVAGSGAGELFF,TGTGCCAGCTCAATGGTCGCTGGGTCGGGAGCCGGGGAGCTGTTTTTT
NA,NA,TRBJ1-2,TRBV4-1,CASSQVGVGGGYGYTF,TGCGCCAGCAGCCAAGTTGGAGTCGGAGGGGGATATGGCTACACCTTC
NA,TRBD1,TRBJ2-7,TRBV6-2/TRBV6-3,CASSTPGQGAWEQYF,TGTGCCAGCAGTACACCGGGACAGGGGGCTTGGGAGCAGTACTTC
NA,NA,TRBJ1-4,TRBV4-3,CASSQDFAVNEKLFF,TGCGCCAGCAGCCAAGATTTTGCAGTAAATGAAAAACTGTTTTTT
NA,TRBD2,TRBJ2-5,TRBV6-5,CASMSGGMETQYF,TGTGCCAGCATGAGCGGGGGAATGGAGACCCAGTACTTC
NA,NA,TRBJ2-7,TRBV3-1/TRBV3-2,CASSQSSKGEQYF,TGTGCCAGCAGCCAATCCTCGAAGGGCGAGCAGTACTTC
NA,TRBD1,TRBJ1-6,TRBV2,CASRSVDRDHSPLHF,TGTGCCAGCAGGAGCGTGGACAGGGACCATTCACCCCTCCACTTT
NA,NA,TRBJ2-6,TRBV7-8,CASSSQAGPLLGGANVLTF,TGTGCCAGCAGCTCCCAGGCGGGCCCTTTACTAGGCGGGGCCAACGTCCTGACTTTC
once,NA,TRBJ2-6,TRBV3-1/TRBV3-2,CASSQDWRDSSGANVLTF,TGTGCCAGCAGCCAAGATTGGCGGGACTCCTCTGGGGCCAACGTCCTGACTTTC
NA,NA,TRBJ2-5,TRBV7-9,CASSLIVIQETQYF,TGTGCCAGCAGCTTAATAGTCATACAAGAGACCCAGTACTTC
NA,TRBD2,TRBJ2-7,TRBV19,CASRGSGKEEQYF,TGTGCCAGTAGGGGGAGCGGGAAAGAGGAGCAGTACTTC
NA,TRBD2,TRBJ2-7,TRBV5-5,CASSRRESSGDIYEQYF,TGTGCCAGCAGCCGGAGGGAGTCTAGCGGGGACATCTACGAGCAGTACTTC
NA,NA,TRBJ1-6,TRBV9,CASSAGDRFTAHF,TGTGCCAGCAGCGCAGGGGACCGCTTTACTGCTCACTTT
few,NA,TRBJ1-1,TRBV7-9,CASSLAENLEAFF,TGTGCCAGCAGCTTAGCTGAGAATCTGGAAGCTTTCTTT
NA,NA,TRBJ1-5,TRBV9,CASSVEPENQPQHF,TGTGCCAGCAGCGTAGAGCCAGAAAATCAGCCCCAGCATTTT
NA,TRBD2,TRBJ2-2,TRBV4-3,CASSHQLLTSGGAGELFF,TGCGCCAGCAGCCACCAATTGCTGACTAGCGGGGGGGCCGGGGAGCTGTTTTTT
NA,NA,TRBJ1-6,TRBV19,CASTLQAGGNSPLHF,TGTGCCAGTACCCTCCAGGCCGGTGGTAATTCACCCCTCCACTTT
NA,TRBD1,TRBJ1-5,TRBV30,CAWSVGTGGQPQHF,TGTGCCTGGAGTGTAGGGACAGGGGGTCAGCCCCAGCATTTT
once,NA,TRBJ1-5,TRBV10-3,CATTPDPEGNQPQHF,TGTGCCACCACGCCGGACCCGGAGGGCAATCAGCCCCAGCATTTT
NA,NA,TRBJ2-5,TRBV2,CASTEQVQETQYF,TGTGCCAGCACTGAGCAGGTCCAAGAGACCCAGTACTTC
NA,NA,TRBJ2-7,TRBV28,CASSFWGASSYEQYF,TGTGCCAGCAGTTTTTGGGGGGCCAGCTCCTACGAGCAGTACTTC
NA,NA,TRBJ1-3,TRBV4-2,CASSPSYPPGGISGNTIYF,TGTGCCAGCAGCCCGAGTTACCCACCGGGGGGCATCTCTGGAAACACCATATATTTT
NA,NA,TRBJ1-1,TRBV19,CASSIESGAEAFF,TGTGCCAGTAGTATAGAATCAGGAGCCGAAGCTTTCTTT
NA,TRBD1,TRBJ1-5,TRBV6-1,CASSEFTGGPYSNQPQHF,TGTGCCAGCAGTGAATTCACAGGGGGCCCCTATAGCAATCAGCCCCAGCATTTT
NA,TRBD2,TRBJ2-3,TRBV4-2,CASSQDGSGGSTDTQYF,TGTGCCAGCAGCCAAGATGGGTCGGGGGGGAGCACAGATACGCAGTATTTT
NA,NA,TRBJ1-4,TRBV7-9,CASSLSSNSEKLFF,TGTGCCAGCAGCTTATCAAGTAACAGCGAAAAACTGTTTTTT
NA,NA,TRBJ1-6,TRBV28,CASSPPAGKGSPLHF,TGTGCCAGCAGCCCCCCCGCAGGGAAGGGATCACCCCTCCACTTT
NA,TRBD1,TRBJ1-1,TRBV5-1,CASSWGQGSTEAFF,TGCGCCAGCAGCTGGGGACAGGGGTCCACTGAAGCTTTCTTT
NA,NA,TRBJ1-5,TRBV7-9,CASSQAAGASNQPQHF,TGTGCCAGCAGTCAGGCGGCAGGAGCTAGCAATCAGCCCCAGCATTTT
NA,NA,TRBJ1-3,TRBV7-8,CASSSRPGNTIYF,TGTGCCAGCAGCTCCCGACCTGGAAACACCATATATTTT
NA,TRBD2,TRBJ2-3,TRBV5-4,CASSLSSGGAVEDTQYF,TGTGCCAGCAGCTTGAGTAGCGGGGGGGCTGTGGAAGATACGCAGTATTTT